This T cell receptor beta chain was captured by sequencing in a study of T cells expressing NK-cell markers. Overall study: The study drew TCR beta repertoires from sorted CD3+CD56+NKG2C+, CD3+CD56+NKG2C- and CD3+CD56-NKG2C+ T cells. General study findings and limits: The CD3+CD56-NKG2C+ fraction of four donors was likewise dominated by these clonotypes.

The CDR3 length is 17 residues. The germline gives CDR1 LNHDA, CDR2 SQIVND (reference sequence). 5'RACE template switching built TCR beta cDNA with unique molecular identifiers. TCRdb reprocessed the 5' RACE reads, with one entry per CDR3 protein and no DNA. In total, the table holds fewer than 200,000 distinct CDR3 sequences. This clonotype is identified as medium-sized from frequency. The antigen is unknown. Sequenced sample: blood T cells: a sorted CD56 or NKG2C T cell subset, CD4+ or CD8+ T cells, or bulk PBMC T cells (not recorded which). This receptor was identified in a woman aged 18-70 years in good health. The gene calls are TRBV19 and TRBJ1-2; there is no DNA to check the TCRdb D call of TRBD1. The CDR3 sequence: CASSMAPAQGASSGYTF.